This T cell receptor (beta chain) was found in a study of T-cell memory formation after mild COVID-19. General study findings and limits: Nothing confirmed that second-wave clones peaking on day 37 were specific for SARS-CoV-2. Mainly CM and EM harbored the contracting CD4+ clones; mainly EMRA harbored the CD8+ ones.

The CDR3 runs to 15 residues. CDR1 and CDR2 from the germline V gene are SGHTA and FQGNSA. The V gene lost 4 bases and the J gene lost 4 bases, with 16 bases spanning the gap. TCR alpha and TCR beta cDNA libraries with sample barcodes and UMIs came from 5'RACE using constant-segment primers. TCRdb passed the 5' RACE reads through MiXCR, listing each CDR3 protein once. The data hold about 180,000 distinct CDR3 sequences, with under 20% observed a single time. In regard to this clonotype: Its antigen is as yet unknown.

Source material: PBMCs or a T cell subset sorted from them (not recorded which). The sequence was obtained from a man between 18 and 35 years old who had mild COVID-19 (a few samples of this study predate the infection). Cell type and time point are not known. The chain couples TRBV7-2 to TRBJ1-2; D call uncertain. CDR3 sequence: CASSSRTGSSYGYTF. The CDR3, as DNA: TGTGCCAGCAGCTCACGGACCGGTTCCTCCTATGGCTACACCTTC.